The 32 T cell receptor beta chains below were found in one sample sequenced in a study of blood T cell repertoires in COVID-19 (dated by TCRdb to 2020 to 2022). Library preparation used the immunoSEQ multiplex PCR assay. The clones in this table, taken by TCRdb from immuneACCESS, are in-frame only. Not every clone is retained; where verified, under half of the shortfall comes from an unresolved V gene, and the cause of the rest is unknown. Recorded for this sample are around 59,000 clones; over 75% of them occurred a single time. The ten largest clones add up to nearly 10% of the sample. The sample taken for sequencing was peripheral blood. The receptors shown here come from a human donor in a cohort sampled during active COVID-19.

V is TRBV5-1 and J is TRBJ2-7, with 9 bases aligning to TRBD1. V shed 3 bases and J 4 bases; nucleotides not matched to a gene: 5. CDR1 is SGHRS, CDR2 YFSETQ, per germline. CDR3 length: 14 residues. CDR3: CASSSGTGKYEQYF. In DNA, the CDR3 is TGCGCCAGCAGCTCCGGGACAGGGAAATACGAGCAGTACTTC.

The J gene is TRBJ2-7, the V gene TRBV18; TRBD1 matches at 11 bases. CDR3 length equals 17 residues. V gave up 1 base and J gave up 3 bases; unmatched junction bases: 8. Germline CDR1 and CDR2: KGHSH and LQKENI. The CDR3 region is CASSPLPTGTGGYEQYF. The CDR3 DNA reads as TGTGCCAGCTCACCACTTCCCACGGGGACAGGGGGCTACGAGCAGTACTTC.

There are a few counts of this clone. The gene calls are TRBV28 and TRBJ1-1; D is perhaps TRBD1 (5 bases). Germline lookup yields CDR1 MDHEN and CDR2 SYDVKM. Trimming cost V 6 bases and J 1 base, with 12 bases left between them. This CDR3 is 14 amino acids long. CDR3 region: CASRTTAKNTEAFF. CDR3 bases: TGTGCCAGCAGGACGACAGCCAAGAACACTGAAGCTTTCTTT.

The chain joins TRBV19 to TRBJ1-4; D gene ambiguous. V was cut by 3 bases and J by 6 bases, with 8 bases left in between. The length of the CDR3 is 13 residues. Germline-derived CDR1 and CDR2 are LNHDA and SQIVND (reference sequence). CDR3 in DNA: TGTGCCAGTAGTATTATATTAGATGAAAAACTGTTTTTT. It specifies CASSIILDEKLFF.

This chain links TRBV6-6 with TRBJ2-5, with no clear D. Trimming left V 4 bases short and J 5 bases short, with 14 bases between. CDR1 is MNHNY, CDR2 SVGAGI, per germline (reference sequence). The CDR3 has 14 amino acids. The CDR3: CASSLYPFGETQYF. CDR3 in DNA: TGTGCCAGCAGTTTATACCCATTCGGGGAGACCCAGTACTTC.

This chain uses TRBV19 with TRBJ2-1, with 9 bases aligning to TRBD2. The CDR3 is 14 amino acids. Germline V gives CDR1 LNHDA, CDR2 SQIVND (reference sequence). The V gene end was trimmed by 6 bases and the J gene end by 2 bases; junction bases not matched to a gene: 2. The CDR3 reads CASRASGTYNEQFF. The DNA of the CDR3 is TGTGCCAGTAGGGCTAGCGGGACCTACAATGAGCAGTTCTTC.

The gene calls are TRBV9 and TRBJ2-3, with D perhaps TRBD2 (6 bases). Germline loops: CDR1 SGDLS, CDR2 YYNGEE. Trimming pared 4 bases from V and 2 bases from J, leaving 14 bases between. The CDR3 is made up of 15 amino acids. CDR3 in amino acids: CASSLGLPATDTQYF. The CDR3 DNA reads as TGTGCCAGCAGCTTAGGACTACCCGCCACAGATACGCAGTATTTT. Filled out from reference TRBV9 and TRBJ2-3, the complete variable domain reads DSGVTQTPKHLITATGQRVTLRCSPRSGDLSVYWYQQSLDQGLQFLIQYYNGEERAKGNILERFSAQQFPDLHSELNLSSLELGDSALYFCASSLGLPATDTQYFGPGTRLTVL.

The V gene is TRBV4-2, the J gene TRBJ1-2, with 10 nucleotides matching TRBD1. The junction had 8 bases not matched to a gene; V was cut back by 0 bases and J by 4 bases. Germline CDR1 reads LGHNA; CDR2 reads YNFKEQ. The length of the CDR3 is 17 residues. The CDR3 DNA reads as TGTGCCAGCAGCCAAGACGACAGGGGGCGGTCCACCTATGGCTACACCTTC. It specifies CASSQDDRGRSTYGYTF.

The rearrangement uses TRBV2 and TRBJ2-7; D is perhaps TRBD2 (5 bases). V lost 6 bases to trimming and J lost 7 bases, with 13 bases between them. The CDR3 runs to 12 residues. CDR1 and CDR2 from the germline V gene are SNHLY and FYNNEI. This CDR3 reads CASRYTGIEQYF. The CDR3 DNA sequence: TGTGCCAGCAGGTACACCGGGATTGAGCAGTACTTC. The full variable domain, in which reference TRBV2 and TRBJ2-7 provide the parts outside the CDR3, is EPEVTQTPSHQVTQMGQEVILRCVPISNHLYFYWYRQILGQKVEFLVSFYNNEISEKSEIFDDQFSVERPDGSNFTLKIRSTKLEDSAMYFCASRYTGIEQYFGPGTRLTVT.

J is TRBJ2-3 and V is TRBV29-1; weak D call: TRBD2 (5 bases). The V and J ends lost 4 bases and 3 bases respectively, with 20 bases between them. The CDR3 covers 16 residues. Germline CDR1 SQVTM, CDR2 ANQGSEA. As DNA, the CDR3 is TGCAGCGTTGGGCCCCTTGTCATTCAGCGGACAGATACGCAGTATTTT. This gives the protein CSVGPLVIQRTDTQYF.

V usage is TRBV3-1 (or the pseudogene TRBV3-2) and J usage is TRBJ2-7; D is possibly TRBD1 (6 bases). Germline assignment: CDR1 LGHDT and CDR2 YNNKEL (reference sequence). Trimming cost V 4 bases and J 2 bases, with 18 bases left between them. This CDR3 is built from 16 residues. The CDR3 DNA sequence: TGTGCCAGCAGCCCCTACAATCAGGGGTTGACCTACGAGCAGTACTTC. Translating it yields CASSPYNQGLTYEQYF.

CDR3 residues: CATSDPRQVGEKLFF. The DNA for the CDR3 is TGTGCCACCAGTGATCCGCGACAGGTCGGAGAAAAACTGTTTTTT. The V call is TRBV24-1, the J call TRBJ1-4; possible D gene TRBD1, 6 bases. Germline assignment: CDR1 KGHDR and CDR2 SFDVKD. CDR3 length equals 15 residues. Trimming cost V 3 bases and J 8 bases, with 15 bases left between them.

This CDR3 reads CASSPQAGYEQYF. In DNA form, the CDR3 reads TGTGCCAGCAGCCCCCAGGCCGGCTACGAGCAGTACTTC. The gene calls are TRBV7-3 and TRBJ2-7; no firm D call. V was clipped by 5 bases and J by 3 bases, with 11 bases between them. The length of the CDR3 is 13 residues. Germline CDR1 is SGHTA and CDR2 is FQGTGA.

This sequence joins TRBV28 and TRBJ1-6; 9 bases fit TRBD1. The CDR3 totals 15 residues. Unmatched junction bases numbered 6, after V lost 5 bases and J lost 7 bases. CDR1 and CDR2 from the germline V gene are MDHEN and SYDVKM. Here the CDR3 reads CASSLTTGGNSPLHF. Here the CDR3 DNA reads TGTGCCAGCAGTCTCACGACAGGGGGGAATTCACCCCTCCACTTT.

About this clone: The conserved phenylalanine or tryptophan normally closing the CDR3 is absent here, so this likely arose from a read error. CDR3 region: CASSLIEGARGYTL. The CDR3 DNA reads TGTGCCAGCAGCTTAATTGAGGGGGCCCGTGGCTACACCCTC. The V gene is TRBV7-9, the J gene TRBJ1-2; 7 positions agree with TRBD1. Trimming removed 2 bases from V and 7 bases from J; junction bases left unmatched: 7. The CDR3 runs 14 residues. Germline V lookup: CDR1 SEHNR, CDR2 FQNEAQ (reference sequence).

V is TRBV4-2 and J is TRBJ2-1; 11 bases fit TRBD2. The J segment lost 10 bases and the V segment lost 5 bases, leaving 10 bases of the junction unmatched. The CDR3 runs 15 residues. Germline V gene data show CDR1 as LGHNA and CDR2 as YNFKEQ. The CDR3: CASSDRLAGLEEQFF. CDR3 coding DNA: TGTGCCAGCAGCGATAGACTAGCGGGGTTAGAGGAGCAGTTCTTC.

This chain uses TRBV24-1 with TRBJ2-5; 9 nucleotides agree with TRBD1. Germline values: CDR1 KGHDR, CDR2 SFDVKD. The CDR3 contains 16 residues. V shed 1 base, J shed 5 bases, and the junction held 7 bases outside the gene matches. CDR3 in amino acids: CATSDLTGQGSETQYF. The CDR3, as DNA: TGTGCCACCAGTGATTTAACGGGACAGGGCTCGGAGACCCAGTACTTC.

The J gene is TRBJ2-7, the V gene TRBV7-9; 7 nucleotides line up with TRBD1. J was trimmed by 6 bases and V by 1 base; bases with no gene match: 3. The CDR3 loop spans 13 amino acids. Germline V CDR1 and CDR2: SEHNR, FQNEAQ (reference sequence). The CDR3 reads CASSLVTGAEQYF. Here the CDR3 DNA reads TGTGCCAGCAGCTTAGTAACAGGGGCCGAGCAGTACTTC.

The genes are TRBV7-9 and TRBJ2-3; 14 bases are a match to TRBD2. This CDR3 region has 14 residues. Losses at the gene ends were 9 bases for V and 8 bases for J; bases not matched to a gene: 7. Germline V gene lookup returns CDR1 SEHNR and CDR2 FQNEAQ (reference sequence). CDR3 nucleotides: TGTGCCAGTTATTCCGGGACTAGCGGGAGTACGCAGTATTTT. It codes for CASYSGTSGSTQYF.

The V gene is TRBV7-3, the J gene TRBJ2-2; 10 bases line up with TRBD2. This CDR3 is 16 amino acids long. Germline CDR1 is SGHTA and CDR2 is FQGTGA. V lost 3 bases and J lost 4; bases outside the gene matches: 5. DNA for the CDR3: TGTGCCAGCAGCTTTCTAGCGGGAGAGGGCACCGGGGAGCTGTTTTTT. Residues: CASSFLAGEGTGELFF.

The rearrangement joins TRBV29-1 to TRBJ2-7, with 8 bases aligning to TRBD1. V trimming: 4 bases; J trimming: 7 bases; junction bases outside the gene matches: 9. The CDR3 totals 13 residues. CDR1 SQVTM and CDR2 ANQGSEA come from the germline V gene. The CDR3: CSVGEQGVGEQYF. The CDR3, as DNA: TGCAGCGTTGGTGAACAGGGGGTGGGGGAGCAGTACTTC.

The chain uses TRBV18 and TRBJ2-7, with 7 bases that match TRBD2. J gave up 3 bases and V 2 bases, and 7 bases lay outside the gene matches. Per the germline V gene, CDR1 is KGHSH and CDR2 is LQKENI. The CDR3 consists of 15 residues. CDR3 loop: CASSPSSAGNYEQYF. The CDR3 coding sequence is TGTGCCAGCTCACCATCTTCAGCGGGGAACTACGAGCAGTACTTC. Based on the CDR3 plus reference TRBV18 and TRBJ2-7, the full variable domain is NAGVMQNPRHLVRRRGQEARLRCSPMKGHSHVYWYRQLPEEGLKFMVYLQKENIIDESGMPKERFSAEFPKEGPSILRIQQVVRGDSAAYFCASSPSSAGNYEQYFGPGTRLTVT.

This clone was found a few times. CDR3 sequence: CASSSVAGTGAGNSYEQYF. As DNA, the CDR3 is TGTGCCAGTAGTAGCGTCGCCGGGACAGGGGCTGGGAATTCCTACGAGCAGTACTTC. The chain uses TRBV19 and TRBJ2-7; 10 bases agree with TRBD1. CDR1 is LNHDA and CDR2 is SQIVND in the germline V gene (reference sequence). J was trimmed by 1 base and V by 4 bases; bases with no gene match: 16. The CDR3 has 19 amino acids. The full variable domain, rest sourced from reference TRBV19 and TRBJ2-7, is DGGITQSPKYLFRKEGQNVTLSCEQNLNHDAMYWYRQDPGQGLRLIYYSQIVNDFQKGDIAEGYSVSREKKESFPLTVTSAQKNPTAFYLCASSSVAGTGAGNSYEQYFGPGTRLTVT.

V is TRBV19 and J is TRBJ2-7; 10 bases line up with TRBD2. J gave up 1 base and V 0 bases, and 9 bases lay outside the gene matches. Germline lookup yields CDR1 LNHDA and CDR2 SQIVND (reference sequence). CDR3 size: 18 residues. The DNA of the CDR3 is TGTGCCAGTAGTATAGACTCCTCACTAGCGGGAATGTCCTACGAGCAGTACTTC. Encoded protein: CASSIDSSLAGMSYEQYF.

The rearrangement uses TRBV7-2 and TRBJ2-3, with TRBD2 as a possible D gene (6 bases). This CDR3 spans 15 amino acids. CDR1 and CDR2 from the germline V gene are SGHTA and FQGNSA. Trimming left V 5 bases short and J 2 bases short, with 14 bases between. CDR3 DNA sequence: TGTGCCAGCAGCATTAGCGGATACATCACAGATACGCAGTATTTT. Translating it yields CASSISGYITDTQYF.

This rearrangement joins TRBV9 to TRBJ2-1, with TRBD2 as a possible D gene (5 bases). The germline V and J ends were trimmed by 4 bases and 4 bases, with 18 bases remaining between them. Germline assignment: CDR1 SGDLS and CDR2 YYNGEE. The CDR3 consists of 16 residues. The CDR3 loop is CASSTRGEPSYNEQFF. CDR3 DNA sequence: TGTGCCAGCAGCACCCGGGGAGAACCATCTTACAATGAGCAGTTCTTC.

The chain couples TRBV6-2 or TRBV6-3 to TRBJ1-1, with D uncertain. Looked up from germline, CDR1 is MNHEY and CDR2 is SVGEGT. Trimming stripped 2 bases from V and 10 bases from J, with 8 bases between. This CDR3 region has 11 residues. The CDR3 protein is CASSYPTVAFF. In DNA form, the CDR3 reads TGTGCCAGCAGTTACCCCACGGTAGCTTTCTTT.

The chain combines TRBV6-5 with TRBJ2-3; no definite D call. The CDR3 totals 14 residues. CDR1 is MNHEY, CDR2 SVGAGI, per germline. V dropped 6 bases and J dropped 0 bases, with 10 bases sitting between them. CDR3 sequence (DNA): TGTGCCAGCAGCCCAGGCCCTAGCACAGATACGCAGTATTTT. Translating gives CASSPGPSTDTQYF.

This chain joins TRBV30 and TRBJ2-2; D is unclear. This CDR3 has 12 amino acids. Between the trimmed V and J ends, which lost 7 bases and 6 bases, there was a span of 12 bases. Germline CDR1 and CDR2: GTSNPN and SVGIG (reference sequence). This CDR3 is CASALRAGELFF. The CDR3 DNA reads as TGTGCCTCAGCCCTACGGGCCGGGGAGCTGTTTTTT.

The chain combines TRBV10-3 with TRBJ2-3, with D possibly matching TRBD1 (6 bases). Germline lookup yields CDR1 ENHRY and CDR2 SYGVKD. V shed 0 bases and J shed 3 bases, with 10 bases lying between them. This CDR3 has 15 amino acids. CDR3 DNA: TGTGCCATCAGTGAGTCGGGTCAGGGGACAGATACGCAGTATTTT. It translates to CAISESGQGTDTQYF.

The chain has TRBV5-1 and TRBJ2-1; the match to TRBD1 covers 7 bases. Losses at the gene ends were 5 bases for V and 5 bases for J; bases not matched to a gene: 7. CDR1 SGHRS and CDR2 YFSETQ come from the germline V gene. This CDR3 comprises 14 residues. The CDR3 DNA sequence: TGCGCCAGCAGTGAAGGGGGCTTAAACAATGAGCAGTTCTTC. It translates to CASSEGGLNNEQFF.

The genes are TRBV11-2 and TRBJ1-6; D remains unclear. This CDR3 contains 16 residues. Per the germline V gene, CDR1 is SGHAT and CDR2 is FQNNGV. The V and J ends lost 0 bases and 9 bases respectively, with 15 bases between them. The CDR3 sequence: CASSLERGRIGSPLHF. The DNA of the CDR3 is TGTGCCAGCAGCTTAGAGAGAGGCCGAATTGGTTCACCCCTCCACTTT.